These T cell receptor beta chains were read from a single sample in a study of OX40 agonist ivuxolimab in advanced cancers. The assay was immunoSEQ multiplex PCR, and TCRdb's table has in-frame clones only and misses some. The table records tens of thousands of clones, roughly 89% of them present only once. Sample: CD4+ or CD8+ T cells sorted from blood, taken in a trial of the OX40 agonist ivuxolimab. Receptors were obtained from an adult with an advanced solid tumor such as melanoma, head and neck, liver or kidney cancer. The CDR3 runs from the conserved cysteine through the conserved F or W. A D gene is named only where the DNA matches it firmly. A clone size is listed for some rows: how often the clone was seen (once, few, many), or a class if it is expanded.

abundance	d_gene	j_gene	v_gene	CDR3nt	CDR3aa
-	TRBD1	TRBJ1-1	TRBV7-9	TGTGCCAGCAGCTTAGGGTGGGACAGGGTGACGAACACTGAAGCTTTCTTT	CASSLGWDRVTNTEAFF
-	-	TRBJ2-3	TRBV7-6	TGTGCCAGCAGCTTAGGAGGGACCGCCACAGATACGCAGTATTTT	CASSLGGTATDTQYF
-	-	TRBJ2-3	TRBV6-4	TGTGCCGGTACCGGGGATACGCAGTATTTT	CAGTGDTQYF
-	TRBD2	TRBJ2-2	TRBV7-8	TGTGCCAGCAGCTCCGCTACTGGCGGGAGGGCCGGGGAGCTGTTTTTT	CASSSATGGRAGELFF
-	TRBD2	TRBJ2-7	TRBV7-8	TGTGCCAGCAGCTCCGGGACTAGCGGACAAGGCGAGCAGTACTTC	CASSSGTSGQGEQYF
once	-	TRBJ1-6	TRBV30	TGTGCCTGGACAAAAGACAGGCGATATAATTCACCCCTCCACTTT	CAWTKDRRYNSPLHF
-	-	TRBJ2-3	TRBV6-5	TGTGCCAGCAGTTTTAATCAGGGGCCCCCGCAGAATACGCAGTATTTT	CASSFNQGPPQNTQYF
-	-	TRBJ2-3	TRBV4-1	TGCGCCAGCAGCCAAGAAGAGTCAGATACGCAGTATTTT	CASSQEESDTQYF
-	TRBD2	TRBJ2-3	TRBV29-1	TGCAGCGTTGGGGGGACTAGCGGTTCCACAGATACGCAGTATTTT	CSVGGTSGSTDTQYF
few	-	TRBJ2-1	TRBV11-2	TGTGCCAGCTCTCTAGAGAGGGGATACAATGAGCAGTTCTTC	CASSLERGYNEQFF
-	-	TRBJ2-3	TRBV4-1	TGCGCCAGCAGCCAAGATGAGGGGAGGACAGATACGCAGTATTTT	CASSQDEGRTDTQYF
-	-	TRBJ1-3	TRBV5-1	TGCGCCAGCAGCTTGGAGGGGGGACGTGGAAACACCATATATTTT	CASSLEGGRGNTIYF
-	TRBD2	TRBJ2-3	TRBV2	TGTGCCAGCAGTGACGGGACTAGCGGGGGAGGAGATACGCAGTATTTT	CASSDGTSGGGDTQYF
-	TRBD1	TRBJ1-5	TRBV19	TGTGCCAGTAGTATGACAGGGAGGGCTCAGCCCCAGCATTTT	CASSMTGRAQPQHF
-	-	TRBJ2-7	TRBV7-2	TGTGCCAGCAGCCCCTCGACATTTCGCGAGCAGTACTTC	CASSPSTFREQYF
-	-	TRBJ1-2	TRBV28	TGTGCCAGCAAGGTGGGCAACTATGGCTACACCTTC	CASKVGNYGYTF
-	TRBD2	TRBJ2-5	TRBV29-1	TGCAGCGCCGGGGGGAGGCTTGAGACCCAGTACTTC	CSAGGRLETQYF
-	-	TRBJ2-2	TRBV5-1	TGCGCCAGCAGCCCAAAAATTAACACCGGGGAGCTGTTTTTT	CASSPKINTGELFF
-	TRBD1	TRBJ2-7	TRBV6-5	TGTGCCAGCAGTTACCGGCAGGGGGCCTACGAGCAGTACTTC	CASSYRQGAYEQYF
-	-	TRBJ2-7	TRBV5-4	TGTGCCAGCAGCTTGGATGGGGGGCTAACCTACGAGCAGTACTTC	CASSLDGGLTYEQYF
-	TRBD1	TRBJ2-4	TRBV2	TGTGCCAGCAGGTACCGGGACAGCAAAAACATTCAGTACTTC	CASRYRDSKNIQYF
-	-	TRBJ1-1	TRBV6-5	TGTGCCAGCAGTTCTCTATCCCAGGGCAGGGACACTGAAGCTTTCTTT	CASSSLSQGRDTEAFF
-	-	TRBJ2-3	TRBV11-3	TGTGCCAGCAGTTCGGGTGGGAGTGAGAATACGCAGTATTTT	CASSSGGSENTQYF
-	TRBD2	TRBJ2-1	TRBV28	TGTGCCAGCAGTTTATGGGCTAGCGGGGGGAATGAGCAGTTCTTC	CASSLWASGGNEQFF
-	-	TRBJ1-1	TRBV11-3	TGTGCCAGCAGCTTGGTCCCGAACACTGAAGCTTTCTTT	CASSLVPNTEAFF
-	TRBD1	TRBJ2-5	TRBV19	TGTGCCAGTAGTATTCAACAGGGGCAAGAGACCCAGTACTTC	CASSIQQGQETQYF
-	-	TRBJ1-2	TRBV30	TGTGCCGTCCTGCGGGGTAGCTACACCTTC	CAVLRGSYTF
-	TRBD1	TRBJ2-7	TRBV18	TGTGCCAGCTCACCGCCGGGGACAGCCTACGAGCAGTACTTC	CASSPPGTAYEQYF
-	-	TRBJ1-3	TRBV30	TGTGCCTGGAGTGTATCACCGGGGGCAAGAAACACCATATATTTT	CAWSVSPGARNTIYF
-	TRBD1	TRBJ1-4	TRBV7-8	TGTGCCAGCAGCTTGGACAGGGGGCGTGAAAAACTGTTTTTT	CASSLDRGREKLFF
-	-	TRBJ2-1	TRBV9	TGTGCCAGCAGCAAGCAGGACAGACACAATGAGCAGTTCTTC	CASSKQDRHNEQFF
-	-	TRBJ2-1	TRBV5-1	TGCGCCAGCAGCCCGGGGGACAGTGGGGATGAGCAGTTCTTC	CASSPGDSGDEQFF
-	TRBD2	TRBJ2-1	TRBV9	TGTGCCAGCAGCCTCACTAGCGGGGGCCGCAATGAGCAGTTCTTC	CASSLTSGGRNEQFF
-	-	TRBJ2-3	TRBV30	TGTGCCTGGAGCCATCAGGGGCCAGATACGCAGTATTTT	CAWSHQGPDTQYF
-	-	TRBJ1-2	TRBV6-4	TGTGCCAGCAGTGACTCGCCGGGGTTTGGTGGCTACACCTTC	CASSDSPGFGGYTF
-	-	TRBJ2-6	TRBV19	TGTGCCAGTAGTATCTTCGGAGGGAGAGGGTCTGGGGCCAACGTCCTGACTTTC	CASSIFGGRGSGANVLTF
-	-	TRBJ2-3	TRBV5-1	TGCGCCAGCAGCTTGAGGGATCTAGCCACAGATACGCAGTATTTT	CASSLRDLATDTQYF
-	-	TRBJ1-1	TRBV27	TGTGCCAGCAGTTCACTTCGACAGGCTATGAACACTGAAGCTTTCTTT	CASSSLRQAMNTEAFF
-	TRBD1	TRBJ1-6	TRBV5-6	TGTGCCAGCAGCTTGGACAGGGGTACACCTACCTATAATTCACCCCTCCACTTT	CASSLDRGTPTYNSPLHF
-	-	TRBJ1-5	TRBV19	TGTGCCAGTAGTATAGTTGGGGCAGTTAATCAGCCCCAGCATTTT	CASSIVGAVNQPQHF
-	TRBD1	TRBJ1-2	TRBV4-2	TGTGCCAGCAGCCAGGGACAGGGAAAATACGGCTACACCTTC	CASSQGQGKYGYTF
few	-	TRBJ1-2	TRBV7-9	TGTGCCAGCAGCTTAGGGGGCCAGGACTATGGCTACACCTTC	CASSLGGQDYGYTF
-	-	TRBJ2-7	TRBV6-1	TGTGCCAGCAGCGTAACGCAGACAGGCGAGCAGTACTTC	CASSVTQTGEQYF
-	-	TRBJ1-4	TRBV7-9	TGTGCCAGCAGCTTGCAGGGGTTAGAAAAACTGTTTTTT	CASSLQGLEKLFF
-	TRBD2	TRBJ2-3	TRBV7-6	TGTGCCAGCAGCCAGAGCGGGAGTGGTGGGGATACGCAGTATTTT	CASSQSGSGGDTQYF
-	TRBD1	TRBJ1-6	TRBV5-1	TGCGCCAGCAGCTTGTCCCTGACAGGGGGGAATTCACCCCTCCACTTT	CASSLSLTGGNSPLHF
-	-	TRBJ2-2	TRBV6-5	TGTGCCAGCAGAGGGGGGGGGCCGCACACCGGGGAGCTGTTTTTT	CASRGGGPHTGELFF
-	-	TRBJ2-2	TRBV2	TGTGCCAGCAATTACGGGCTCACCGGGGAGCTGTTTTTT	CASNYGLTGELFF
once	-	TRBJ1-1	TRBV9	TGTGCCAGCAGCGCGGGAAACATGAACACTGAAGCTTTCTTT	CASSAGNMNTEAFF
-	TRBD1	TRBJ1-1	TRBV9	TGTGCCAGCAGCGTAGGACAGGGGGGTGAAGCTTTCTTT	CASSVGQGGEAFF
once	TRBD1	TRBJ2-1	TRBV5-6	TGTGCCAGCAGCTTGGGATCGGGACAGGGATCGAATGAGCAGTTCTTC	CASSLGSGQGSNEQFF